This T cell receptor (beta chain) derives from a study of blood T cell repertoires in COVID-19. Study in general: T cells, B-cell-depleted T cells, or PBMCs provided the cDNA or gDNA that served as material.

In the original processing: Amplification of reference gene primers was used by the study to estimate nucleated cell counts. Measured with immunoSEQ multiplex PCR; TCRdb has only the in-frame clones, and not every one. V and J calls and clone size are given by that table; D and trimming were obtained from the DNA. The sample lists 200,000 to 250,000 clones; 65% to 85% were seen once. V shed 3 bases, J shed 0 bases, and the junction held 12 bases outside the gene matches. CDR3 length: 18 residues. CDR1 is SGHTA and CDR2 is FQGNSA in the germline V gene. What was sequenced was peripheral blood. The chain is built from TRBV7-2 and TRBJ2-7; 9 bases fit TRBD2. The sequence derives from a human donor in a cohort sampled during active COVID-19. The CDR3 protein is CASSLGRISGRLSYEQYF. The CDR3 DNA follows: TGTGCCAGCAGCTTGGGGCGGATCAGCGGGAGGCTCTCCTACGAGCAGTACTTC. Looking up the rest from reference TRBV7-2 and TRBJ2-7 gives the full variable domain: GAGVSQSPSNKVTEKGKDVELRCDPISGHTALYWYRQSLGQGLEFLIYFQGNSAPDKSGLPSDRFSAERTGGSVSTLTIQRTQQEDSAVYLCASSLGRISGRLSYEQYFGPGTRLTVT.